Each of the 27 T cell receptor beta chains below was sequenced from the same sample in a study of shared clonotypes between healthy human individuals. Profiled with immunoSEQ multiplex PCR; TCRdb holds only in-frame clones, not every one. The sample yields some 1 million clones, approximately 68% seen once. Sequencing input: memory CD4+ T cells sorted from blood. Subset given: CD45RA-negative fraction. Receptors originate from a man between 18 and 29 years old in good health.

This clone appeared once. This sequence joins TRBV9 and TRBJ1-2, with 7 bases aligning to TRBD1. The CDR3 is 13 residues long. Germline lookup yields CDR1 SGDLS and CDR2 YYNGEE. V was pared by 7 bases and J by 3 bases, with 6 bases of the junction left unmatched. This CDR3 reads CASGPGTDYGYTF. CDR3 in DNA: TGTGCCAGCGGCCCCGGGACAGACTATGGCTACACCTTC.

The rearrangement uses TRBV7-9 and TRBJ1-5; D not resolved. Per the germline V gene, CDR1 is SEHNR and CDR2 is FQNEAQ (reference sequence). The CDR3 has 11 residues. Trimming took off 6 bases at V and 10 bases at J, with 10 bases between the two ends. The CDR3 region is CASSSAGPQHF. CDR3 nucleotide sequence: TGTGCCAGCAGTTCTGCAGGCCCCCAGCATTTT. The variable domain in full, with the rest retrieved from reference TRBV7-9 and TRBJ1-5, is DTGVSQNPRHKITKRGQNVTFRCDPISEHNRLYWYRQTLGQGPEFLTYFQNEAQLEKSRLLSDRFSAERPKGSFSTLEIQRTEQGDSAMYLCASSSAGPQHFGDGTRLSIL.

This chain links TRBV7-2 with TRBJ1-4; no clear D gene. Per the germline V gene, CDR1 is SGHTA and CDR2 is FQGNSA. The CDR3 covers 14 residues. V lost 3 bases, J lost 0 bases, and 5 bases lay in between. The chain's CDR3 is CASSFQATNEKLFF. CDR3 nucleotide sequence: TGTGCCAGCAGCTTTCAGGCAACTAATGAAAAACTGTTTTTT.

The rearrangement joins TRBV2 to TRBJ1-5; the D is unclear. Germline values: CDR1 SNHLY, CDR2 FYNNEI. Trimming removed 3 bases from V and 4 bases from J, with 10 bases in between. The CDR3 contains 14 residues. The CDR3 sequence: CASSERVANQPQHF. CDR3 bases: TGTGCCAGCAGTGAGCGGGTAGCGAATCAGCCCCAGCATTTT.

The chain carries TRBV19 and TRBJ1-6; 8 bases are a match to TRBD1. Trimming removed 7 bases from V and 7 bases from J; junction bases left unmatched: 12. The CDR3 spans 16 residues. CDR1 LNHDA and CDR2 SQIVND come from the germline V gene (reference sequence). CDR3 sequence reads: CASNGNTGGMNSPLHF. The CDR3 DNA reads TGTGCCAGTAATGGGAACACAGGGGGAATGAATTCACCCCTCCACTTT. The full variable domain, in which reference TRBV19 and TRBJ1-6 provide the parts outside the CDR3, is DGGITQSPKYLFRKEGQNVTLSCEQNLNHDAMYWYRQDPGQGLRLIYYSQIVNDFQKGDIAEGYSVSREKKESFPLTVTSAQKNPTAFYLCASNGNTGGMNSPLHFGNGTRLTVT.

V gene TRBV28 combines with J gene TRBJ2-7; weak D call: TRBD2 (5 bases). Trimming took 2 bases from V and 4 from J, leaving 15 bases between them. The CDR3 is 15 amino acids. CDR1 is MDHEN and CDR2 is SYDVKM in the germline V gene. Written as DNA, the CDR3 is TGTGCCAGCAGTTTAGCCTTAGGAGGCGTTTACGAGCAGTACTTC. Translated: CASSLALGGVYEQYF.

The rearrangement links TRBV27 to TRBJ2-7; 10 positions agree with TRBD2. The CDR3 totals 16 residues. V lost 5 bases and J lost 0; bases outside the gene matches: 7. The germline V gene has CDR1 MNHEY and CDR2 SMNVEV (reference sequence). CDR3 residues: CASSTQLAGNSYEQYF. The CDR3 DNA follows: TGTGCCAGCAGTACTCAACTAGCGGGGAACTCCTACGAGCAGTACTTC.

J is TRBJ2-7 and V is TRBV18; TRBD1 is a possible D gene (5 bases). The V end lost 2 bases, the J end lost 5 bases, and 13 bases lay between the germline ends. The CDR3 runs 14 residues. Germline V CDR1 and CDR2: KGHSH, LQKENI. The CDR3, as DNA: TGTGCCAGCTCACCATCCAGGGAAGGAAACGAGCAGTACTTC. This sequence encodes CASSPSREGNEQYF.

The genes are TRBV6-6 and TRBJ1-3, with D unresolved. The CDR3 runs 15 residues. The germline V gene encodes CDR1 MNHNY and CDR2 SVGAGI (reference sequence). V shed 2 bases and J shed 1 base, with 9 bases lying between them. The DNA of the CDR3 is TGTGCCAGCAGTTACCCGACGGATTCTGGAAACACCATATATTTT. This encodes CASSYPTDSGNTIYF.

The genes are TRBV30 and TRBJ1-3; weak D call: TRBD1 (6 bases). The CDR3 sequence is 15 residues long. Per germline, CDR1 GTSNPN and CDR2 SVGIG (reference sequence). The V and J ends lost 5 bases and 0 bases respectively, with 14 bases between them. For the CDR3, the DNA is TGTGCCTGGGTGCCAGGGACACTCTCTGGAAACACCATATATTTT. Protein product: CAWVPGTLSGNTIYF. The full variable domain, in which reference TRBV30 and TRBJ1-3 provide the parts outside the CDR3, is SQTIHQWPATLVQPVGSPLSLECTVEGTSNPNLYWYRQAAGRGLQLLFYSVGIGQISSEVPQNLSASRPQDRQFILSSKKLLLSDSGFYLCAWVPGTLSGNTIYFGEGSWLTVV.

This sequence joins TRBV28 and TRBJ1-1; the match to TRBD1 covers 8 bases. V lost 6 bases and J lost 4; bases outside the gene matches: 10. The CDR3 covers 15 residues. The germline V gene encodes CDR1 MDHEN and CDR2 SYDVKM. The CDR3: CASRLWDRSGTEAFF. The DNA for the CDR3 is TGTGCCAGCAGGTTGTGGGACAGGTCCGGCACTGAAGCTTTCTTT.

This chain's CDR3 is CASSSDSRYGYTF. CDR3 bases: TGTGCCAGCAGCTCCGACAGCAGATATGGCTACACCTTC. V and J are TRBV11-2 and TRBJ1-2; a weak D match, TRBD1 (5 bases). Trimming stripped 4 bases from V and 5 bases from J, with 11 bases between. The CDR3 sequence is 13 residues long. From germline, CDR1 is SGHAT and CDR2 FQNNGV.

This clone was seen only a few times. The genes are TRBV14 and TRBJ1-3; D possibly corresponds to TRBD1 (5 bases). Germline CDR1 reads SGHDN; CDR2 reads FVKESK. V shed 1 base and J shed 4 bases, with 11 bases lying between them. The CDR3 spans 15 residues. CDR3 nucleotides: TGTGCCAGCAGCCAAGGTTTTTCAGGGGGAAACACCATATATTTT. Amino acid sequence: CASSQGFSGGNTIYF.

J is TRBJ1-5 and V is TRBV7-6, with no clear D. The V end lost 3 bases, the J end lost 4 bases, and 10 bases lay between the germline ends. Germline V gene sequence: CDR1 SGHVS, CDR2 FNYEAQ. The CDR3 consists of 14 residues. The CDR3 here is CASSFDLGNQPQHF. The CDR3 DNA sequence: TGTGCCAGCAGCTTCGACTTGGGGAATCAGCCCCAGCATTTT.

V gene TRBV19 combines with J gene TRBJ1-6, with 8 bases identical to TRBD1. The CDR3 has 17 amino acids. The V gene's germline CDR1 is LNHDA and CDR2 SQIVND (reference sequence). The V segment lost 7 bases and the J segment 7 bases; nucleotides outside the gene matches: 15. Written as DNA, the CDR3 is TGTGCCAGTATCGGGCAGGGGGCCCGAGTACTCAATTCACCCCTCCACTTT. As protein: CASIGQGARVLNSPLHF.

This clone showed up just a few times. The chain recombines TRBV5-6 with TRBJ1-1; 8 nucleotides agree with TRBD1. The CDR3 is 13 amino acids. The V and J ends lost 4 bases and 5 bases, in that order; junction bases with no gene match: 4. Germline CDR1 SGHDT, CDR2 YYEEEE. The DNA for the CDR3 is TGTGCCAGCAGCGTCAGGGGGCGAACTGAAGCTTTCTTT. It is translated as CASSVRGRTEAFF.

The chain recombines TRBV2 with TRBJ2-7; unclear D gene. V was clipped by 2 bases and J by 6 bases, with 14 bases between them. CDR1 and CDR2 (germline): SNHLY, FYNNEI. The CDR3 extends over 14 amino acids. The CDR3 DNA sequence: TGTGCCAGCAGTGAATTGGCCCCTAGAAGCGAGCAGTACTTC. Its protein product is CASSELAPRSEQYF.

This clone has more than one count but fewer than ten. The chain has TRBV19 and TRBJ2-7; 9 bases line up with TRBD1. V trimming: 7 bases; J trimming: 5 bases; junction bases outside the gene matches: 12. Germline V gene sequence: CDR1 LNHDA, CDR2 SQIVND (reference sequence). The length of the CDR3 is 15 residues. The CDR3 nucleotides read TGTGCCAGTAACCCAGGGGGGACAGGGAGCCACGAGCAGTACTTC. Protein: CASNPGGTGSHEQYF.

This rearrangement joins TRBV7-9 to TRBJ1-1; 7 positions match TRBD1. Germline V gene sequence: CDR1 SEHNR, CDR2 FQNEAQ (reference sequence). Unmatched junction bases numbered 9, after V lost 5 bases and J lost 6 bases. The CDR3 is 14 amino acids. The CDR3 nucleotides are TGTGCCAGCAGCCGAGACAGGGTCGGGGCTGAAGCTTTCTTT. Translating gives CASSRDRVGAEAFF.

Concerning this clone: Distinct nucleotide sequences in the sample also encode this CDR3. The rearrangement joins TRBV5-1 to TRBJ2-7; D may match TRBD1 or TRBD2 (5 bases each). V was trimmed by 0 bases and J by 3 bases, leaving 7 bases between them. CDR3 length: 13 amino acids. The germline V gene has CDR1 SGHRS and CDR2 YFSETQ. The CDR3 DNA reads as TGCGCCAGCAGCTTGGCAGGGAGCTACGAGCAGTACTTC. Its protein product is CASSLAGSYEQYF.

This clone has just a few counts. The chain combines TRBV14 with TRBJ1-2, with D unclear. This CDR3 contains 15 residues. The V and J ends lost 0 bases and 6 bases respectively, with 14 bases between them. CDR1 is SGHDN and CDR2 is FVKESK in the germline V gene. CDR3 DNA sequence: TGTGCCAGCAGCCAAGATTTGGCAGCCCTGAATGGCTACACCTTC. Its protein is CASSQDLAALNGYTF. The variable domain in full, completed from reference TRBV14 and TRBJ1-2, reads EAGVTQFPSHSVIEKGQTVTLRCDPISGHDNLYWYRRVMGKEIKFLLHFVKESKQDESGMPNNRFLAERTGGTYSTLKVQPAELEDSGVYFCASSQDLAALNGYTFGSGTRLTVV.

CDR3 region: CASSSTGRNSPLHF. Written as DNA, the CDR3 is TGTGCCAGCAGCTCCACAGGGCGGAATTCACCCCTCCACTTT. The chain combines TRBV11-1 with TRBJ1-6; perhaps TRBD1 as D (6 bases). V was clipped by 4 bases and J by 7 bases, with 11 bases between them. The length of the CDR3 is 14 residues. The V gene's germline CDR1 is SGHAT and CDR2 FQDESV (reference sequence).

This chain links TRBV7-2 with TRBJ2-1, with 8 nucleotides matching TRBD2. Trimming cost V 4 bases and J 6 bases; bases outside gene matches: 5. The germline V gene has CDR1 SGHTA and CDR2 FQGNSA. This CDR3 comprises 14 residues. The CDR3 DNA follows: TGTGCCAGCAGCTCAGCGGGGGTGGCCAATGAGCAGTTCTTC. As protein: CASSSAGVANEQFF.

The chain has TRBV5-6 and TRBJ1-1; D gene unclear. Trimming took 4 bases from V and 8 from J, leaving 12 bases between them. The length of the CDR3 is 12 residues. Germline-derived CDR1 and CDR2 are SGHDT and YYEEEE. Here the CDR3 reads CASSPWTGEAFF. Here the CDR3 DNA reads TGTGCCAGCAGCCCTTGGACTGGCGAAGCTTTCTTT.

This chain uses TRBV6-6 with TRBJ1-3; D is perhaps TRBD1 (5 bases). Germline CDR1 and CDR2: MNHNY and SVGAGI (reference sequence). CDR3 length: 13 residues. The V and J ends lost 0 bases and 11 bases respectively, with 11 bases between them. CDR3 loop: CASSYSRQGAIYF. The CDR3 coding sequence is TGTGCCAGCAGTTACTCTCGCCAGGGAGCCATATATTTT.

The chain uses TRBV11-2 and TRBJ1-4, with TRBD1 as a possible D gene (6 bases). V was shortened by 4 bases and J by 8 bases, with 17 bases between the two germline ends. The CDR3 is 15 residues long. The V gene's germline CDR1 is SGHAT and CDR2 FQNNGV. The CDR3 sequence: CASSSQGLVEEKLFF. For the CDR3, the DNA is TGTGCCAGCAGCTCCCAGGGGTTGGTGGAGGAAAAACTGTTTTTT. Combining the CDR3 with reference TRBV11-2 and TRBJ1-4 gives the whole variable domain EAGVAQSPRYKIIEKRQSVAFWCNPISGHATLYWYQQILGQGPKLLIQFQNNGVVDDSQLPKDRFSAERLKGVDSTLKIQPAKLEDSAVYLCASSSQGLVEEKLFFGSGTQLSVL.

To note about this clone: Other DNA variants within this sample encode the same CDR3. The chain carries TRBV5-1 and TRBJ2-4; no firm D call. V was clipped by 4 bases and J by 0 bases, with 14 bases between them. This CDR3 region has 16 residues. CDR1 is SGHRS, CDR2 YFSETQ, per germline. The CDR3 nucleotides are TGCGCCAGCAGCGACCCTGGCCCACTAGCCAAAAACATTCAGTACTTC. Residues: CASSDPGPLAKNIQYF. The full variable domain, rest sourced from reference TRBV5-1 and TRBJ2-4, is KAGVTQTPRYLIKTRGQQVTLSCSPISGHRSVSWYQQTPGQGLQFLFEYFSETQRNKGNFPGRFSGRQFSNSRSEMNVSTLELGDSALYLCASSDPGPLAKNIQYFGAGTRLSVL.